The 20 T cell receptor beta chains below were found in one sample sequenced in a study of blood T cell repertoires in COVID-19. Repertoires were generated with immunoSEQ multiplex PCR, while TCRdb's copy carries only in-frame clones and drops some. Of hundreds of thousands of clones listed, about 92% are singletons. Sequenced: PBMCs or T cells enriched from blood (not recorded which). These receptors all come from a man aged 60 to 75 who had recovered from COVID-19.

This chain joins TRBV6-5 and TRBJ1-2; D possibly corresponds to TRBD1 (6 bases). CDR3 size: 14 residues. Trimming took 2 bases from V and 1 from J, leaving 8 bases between them. From germline, CDR1 is MNHEY and CDR2 SVGAGI. The CDR3 loop is CASSYDRFNYGYTF. The DNA for the CDR3 is TGTGCCAGCAGTTACGACAGGTTTAACTATGGCTACACCTTC.

In regard to this clone: One end of the junction does not line up with germline, which may come from a read error. The chain combines TRBV7-9 with TRBJ2-1; 8 bases match TRBD1. The CDR3 totals 16 residues. In germline, CDR1 is SEHNR, CDR2 FQNEAQ (reference sequence). The CDR3 reads CAGSPRTGLSYNEQFF. For the CDR3, the DNA is TGTGCCGGCAGCCCTAGGACAGGGCTTTCCTACAATGAGCAGTTCTTC. Using reference TRBV7-9 and TRBJ2-1 for the parts outside the CDR3, the full variable domain is DTGVSQNPRHKITKRGQNVTFRCDPISEHNRLYWYRQTLGQGPEFLTYFQNEAQLEKSRLLSDRFSAERPKGSFSTLEIQRTEQGDSAMYLCAGSPRTGLSYNEQFFGPGTRLTVL.

The chain uses TRBV19 and TRBJ1-2; 8 nucleotides align to TRBD1. Germline V gene data show CDR1 as LNHDA and CDR2 as SQIVND (reference sequence). V lost 3 bases and J lost 0; bases outside the gene matches: 9. The CDR3 spans 17 residues. DNA of the CDR3: TGTGCCAGTAGTATGTACGGACAGGGTGCGTCTAACTATGGCTACACCTTC. Translating it yields CASSMYGQGASNYGYTF.

This chain links TRBV6-4 with TRBJ2-2; D is unresolved. Germline V CDR1 and CDR2: MRHNA, SNTAGT. The CDR3 contains 14 residues. Trimming removed 6 bases from V and 2 bases from J, with 10 bases in between. The CDR3 DNA reads TGTGCCAGCAGATACAGCTCTAACACCGGGGAGCTGTTTTTT. Translation: CASRYSSNTGELFF.

This chain links TRBV2 with TRBJ1-1; D is possibly TRBD1 (6 bases). CDR1 and CDR2 (germline): SNHLY, FYNNEI. Trimming left V 5 bases short and J 12 bases short, with 16 bases between. The CDR3 is 12 amino acids. For the CDR3, the DNA is TGTGCCAGCAGTCTTTCCGGGACACTAACTTTCTTT. This translates into CASSLSGTLTFF. Drawing the rest from reference TRBV2 and TRBJ1-1, the complete variable domain is EPEVTQTPSHQVTQMGQEVILRCVPISNHLYFYWYRQILGQKVEFLVSFYNNEISEKSEIFDDQFSVERPDGSNFTLKIRSTKLEDSAMYFCASSLSGTLTFFGQGTRLTVV.

This clone was counted a single time. The V gene is TRBV19, the J gene TRBJ2-3; 10 nucleotides align to TRBD2. After removal of 0 bases from V and 0 bases from J, the junction contained 9 bases not matched to a gene. Germline loops: CDR1 LNHDA, CDR2 SQIVND (reference sequence). The CDR3 totals 19 residues. CDR3 DNA: TGTGCCAGTAGTATAGACCTAGCGGGGGCGCGAACTAGCACAGATACGCAGTATTTT. Translating gives CASSIDLAGARTSTDTQYF.

The chain employs TRBV2 and TRBJ1-5; D remains ambiguous. Germline CDR1 and CDR2: SNHLY and FYNNEI. V lost 8 bases and J lost 6, with 8 bases in between. This CDR3 contains 11 residues. CDR3 amino acids: CASGTGQPQHF. CDR3 nucleotides: TGTGCCAGCGGTACGGGTCAGCCCCAGCATTTT.

Only one count was recorded for this clone. The rearrangement links TRBV5-4 to TRBJ1-2; possible D gene TRBD1, 6 bases. Germline CDR1 is SGHNT and CDR2 is YYREEE (reference sequence). V was clipped by 2 bases and J by 2 bases, with 13 bases between them. The CDR3 has 15 residues. The CDR3 loop is CASSFGQRLNYGYTF. In nucleotides, the CDR3 is TGTGCCAGCAGCTTTGGACAGAGACTAAACTATGGCTACACCTTC.

This clone was seen only once. The chain uses TRBV15 and TRBJ2-1, with TRBD2 as a possible D gene (7 bases). V gave up 1 base and J gave up 8 bases, with 12 bases separating them. This CDR3 comprises 14 residues. Germline values: CDR1 LNHNV, CDR2 YYDKDF (reference sequence). The CDR3 sequence: CATSRGRGRDEQFF. CDR3 DNA sequence: TGTGCCACCAGCAGAGGGAGGGGGAGGGATGAGCAGTTCTTC.

V gene TRBV30 combines with J gene TRBJ1-1, with 7 bases identical to TRBD1. Germline V lookup: CDR1 GTSNPN, CDR2 SVGIG (reference sequence). This CDR3 is built from 16 residues. The V segment lost 2 bases and the J segment 4 bases; nucleotides outside the gene matches: 13. The CDR3 here is CAWSNHPTGLSTEAFF. The CDR3 DNA follows: TGTGCCTGGAGTAACCACCCGACAGGGCTGAGCACTGAAGCTTTCTTT.

The chain recombines TRBV6-2 or TRBV6-3 with TRBJ1-5, with D maybe TRBD1 (5 bases). V was pared by 2 bases and J by 7 bases, with 9 bases between. The CDR3 sequence is 13 residues long. Germline CDR1 and CDR2: MNHEY and SVGEGT. The CDR3 loop reads CASSYGASQPQHF. In nucleotides, the CDR3 is TGTGCCAGCAGTTACGGGGCTTCCCAGCCCCAGCATTTT.

The rearrangement links TRBV5-4 to TRBJ1-2; a weak D match, TRBD1 (6 bases). CDR3 length: 15 residues. Germline V CDR1 and CDR2: SGHNT, YYREEE (reference sequence). The V end lost 4 bases, the J end lost 3 bases, and 16 bases lay between the germline ends. The CDR3 sequence is CASSLSGDTYYGYTF. The CDR3 DNA follows: TGTGCCAGCAGCCTAAGCGGGGACACGTACTATGGCTACACCTTC.

The chain carries TRBV6-5 and TRBJ1-1; 7 bases are shared with TRBD1. The CDR3 sequence is 11 residues long. V lost 6 bases and J lost 7; bases outside the gene matches: 2. Germline V lookup: CDR1 MNHEY, CDR2 SVGAGI. The CDR3 loop reads CASRSGGEAFF. CDR3 nucleotides: TGTGCCAGCAGGTCAGGGGGTGAAGCTTTCTTT.

The rearrangement links TRBV24-1 to TRBJ1-2; no clear D gene. The CDR3 has 14 residues. Per the germline V gene, CDR1 is KGHDR and CDR2 is SFDVKD. V gave up 4 bases and J gave up 5 bases, with 13 bases separating them. DNA for the CDR3: TGTGCCACCAGTGACTACCGGACTAGGTATGGCTACACCTTC. It translates to CATSDYRTRYGYTF.

V usage is TRBV7-9 and J usage is TRBJ2-1; 12 nucleotides agree with TRBD2. The CDR3 loop spans 15 amino acids. The V gene's germline CDR1 is SEHNR and CDR2 FQNEAQ (reference sequence). Germline trimming cut 5 bases from V and 9 bases from J; bases unmatched to any gene: 8. Here the CDR3 reads CASSELAGGSGEQFF. As DNA, the CDR3 is TGTGCCAGCAGCGAACTAGCGGGAGGATCCGGTGAGCAGTTCTTC.

The chain couples TRBV2 to TRBJ1-1; D not resolved. The CDR3 totals 14 residues. Germline CDR1 SNHLY, CDR2 FYNNEI. With 3 bases removed from V and 10 bases from J, the gap between germline ends came to 18 bases. In DNA, the CDR3 is TGTGCCAGCAGTGAGGCCTCAGGAGGCTTTGGAGCTTTCTTT. Its translation: CASSEASGGFGAFF.

The table lists this clone with a count of one. This chain joins TRBV19 and TRBJ1-1; D is unresolved. Deletions cut 5 bases from V and 2 bases from J, with 9 bases between. The CDR3 extends over 13 amino acids. CDR1 and CDR2 (germline): LNHDA, SQIVND (reference sequence). This CDR3 reads CASSWAANTEAFF. The CDR3 nucleotides are TGTGCCAGTAGTTGGGCAGCAAACACTGAAGCTTTCTTT.

The DNA of the CDR3 is TGTGCCACCAGTAGCGGGGTGTCCGGGGAGCTGTTTTTT. Encoded protein: CATSSGVSGELFF. This sequence joins TRBV24-1 and TRBJ2-2, with 7 nucleotides matching TRBD2. This CDR3 is built from 13 residues. V lost 6 bases, J lost 6 bases, and 3 bases stayed unmatched. The V gene's germline CDR1 is KGHDR and CDR2 SFDVKD.

The chain recombines TRBV10-3 with TRBJ2-7; 12 bases align to TRBD1. The CDR3 is 16 residues long. The V gene end was trimmed by 3 bases and the J gene end by 7 bases; junction bases not matched to a gene: 10. CDR1 and CDR2 (germline): ENHRY, SYGVKD. In nucleotides, the CDR3 is TGTGCCATCAGTGAACCACCGGGACAGGGGGCTAAAGAGCAGTACTTC. Encoded protein: CAISEPPGQGAKEQYF.

The V call is TRBV7-9, the J call TRBJ1-5, with TRBD1 matching 7 bases. CDR1 SEHNR and CDR2 FQNEAQ come from the germline V gene (reference sequence). The CDR3 has 14 amino acids. The V gene end was trimmed by 4 bases and the J gene end by 5 bases; junction bases not matched to a gene: 5. Written as DNA, the CDR3 is TGTGCCAGCAGCTCACAGGGGTCCCATCAGCCCCAGCATTTT. Encoded protein: CASSSQGSHQPQHF.